Below, 5 T cell receptor beta chains from the same sample are listed, as sequenced in a study of neurological immune-mediated disorders. TCRdb reprocessed the 5' RACE reads with MiXCR, giving one entry per CDR3 protein. The sample gives 46,000 or so distinct CDR3 sequences, 10% of which show up once; around 20% is in the top ten. The sequencing sample was made of PBMCs. The receptors come from a middle-aged woman with HTLV-1-associated myelopathy (HAM/TSP).

This clonotype was recorded at least ten times. The genes are TRBV7-2 and TRBJ1-1; D is ambiguous. The CDR3 totals 11 residues. Per the germline V gene, CDR1 is SGHTA and CDR2 is FQGNSA. Between the trimmed V and J ends, which lost 5 bases and 0 bases, there was a span of 1 base. This chain's CDR3 is CASSLNTEAFF. In nucleotides, the CDR3 is TGTGCCAGCAGCCTGAACACTGAAGCTTTCTTT.

This clonotype was detected many times. The genes are TRBV9 and TRBJ2-7; 9 bases line up with TRBD1. The junction had 9 bases not matched to a gene; V was cut back by 8 bases and J by 3 bases. The germline gives CDR1 SGDLS, CDR2 YYNGEE. The CDR3 has 14 amino acids. The CDR3 loop is CASGPGQGYYEQYF. The DNA of the CDR3 is TGTGCCAGTGGCCCGGGACAGGGTTACTACGAGCAGTACTTC.

With regard to this clonotype: The junction differs from germline at one of its ends, possibly a read error. The J gene is TRBJ2-5, the V gene TRBV3-1, with TRBD2 as a possible D gene (6 bases). The CDR3 extends over 13 amino acids. Germline CDR1 reads LGHDT; CDR2 reads YNNKEL (reference sequence). The CDR3 is CTSSLIAEETQYF. In DNA, the CDR3 is TGTACCAGCAGCTTGATAGCGGAAGAGACCCAGTACTTC.

This clonotype showed up many times. This chain uses TRBV7-2 with TRBJ2-5, with D possibly TRBD1 on 5 matching bases. Trimming removed 4 bases at V and 5 bases at J, with 8 bases between. Germline values: CDR1 SGHTA, CDR2 FQGNSA. The CDR3 consists of 12 residues. CDR3 sequence: CASSSGWETQYF. CDR3 coding DNA: TGTGCCAGCAGCTCAGGGTGGGAGACCCAGTACTTC.

This clonotype was seen repeatedly, ten times or more. The CDR3 DNA is TGTGCCAGCAGCTTAGATCGTATAGGGTATAGCAATCAGCCCCAGCATTTT. Translated, it gives CASSLDRIGYSNQPQHF. J is TRBJ1-5 and V is TRBV7-8; no reliable D call. V lost 1 base and J lost 0, with 13 bases in between. The CDR3 length is 17 residues. Germline CDR1 is SGHVS and CDR2 is FQNEAQ.